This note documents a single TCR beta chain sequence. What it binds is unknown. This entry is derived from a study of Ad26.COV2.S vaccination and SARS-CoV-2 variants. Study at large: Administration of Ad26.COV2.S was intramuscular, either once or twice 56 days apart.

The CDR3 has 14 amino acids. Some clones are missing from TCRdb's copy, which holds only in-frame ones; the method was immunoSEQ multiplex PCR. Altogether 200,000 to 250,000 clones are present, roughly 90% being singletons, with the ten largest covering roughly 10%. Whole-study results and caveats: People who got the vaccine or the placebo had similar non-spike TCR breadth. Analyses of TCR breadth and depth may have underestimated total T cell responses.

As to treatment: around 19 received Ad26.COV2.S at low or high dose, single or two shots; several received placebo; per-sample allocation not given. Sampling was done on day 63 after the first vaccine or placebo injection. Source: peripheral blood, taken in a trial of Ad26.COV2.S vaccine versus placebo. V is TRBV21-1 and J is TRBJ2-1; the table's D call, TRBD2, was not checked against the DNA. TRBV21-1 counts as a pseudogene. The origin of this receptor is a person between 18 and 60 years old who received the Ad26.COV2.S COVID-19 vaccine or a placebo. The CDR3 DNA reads TGTGCCAGCAGACCGGGACTACCAACCAATGAGCAGTTCTTC. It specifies CASRPGLPTNEQFF.